A single sample is the source of the 7 T cell receptor beta chains below, sequenced in a study of blood T cell repertoires in COVID-19. Sequenced by immunoSEQ multiplex PCR; TCRdb stores in-frame clones only, minus some. The profile shows some 120,000 clones, more than 85% of them singletons. Sequencing was performed on peripheral blood. These receptors were collected from a man aged 50 or older with COVID-19, enrolled during active disease.

The chain employs TRBV29-1 and TRBJ1-3, with 8 bases identical to TRBD1. V dropped 4 bases and J dropped 4; count of bases not matched to a gene: 0. The CDR3 sequence is 12 residues long. From germline, CDR1 is SQVTM and CDR2 ANQGSEA. The CDR3 here is CSVGQGGNTIYF. Here the CDR3 DNA reads TGCAGCGTTGGACAGGGGGGAAACACCATATATTTT.

The chain recombines TRBV5-1 with TRBJ1-2, with 7 bases matching TRBD1. The J segment lost 8 bases and the V segment lost 3 bases, leaving 7 bases of the junction unmatched. The CDR3 is 13 residues long. Germline V gene data show CDR1 as SGHRS and CDR2 as YFSETQ. CDR3 in DNA: TGCGCCAGCAGCTACACAGGGGAAGGAGGCTACACCTTC. This encodes CASSYTGEGGYTF.

The CDR3 DNA is TGTGCCAGCAGTGTACAGGTTCCGGGTGAGCAGTTCTTC. It translates to CASSVQVPGEQFF. The J gene is TRBJ2-1, the V gene TRBV2; weak D call: TRBD1 (5 bases). CDR1 and CDR2 from the germline V gene are SNHLY and FYNNEI. This CDR3 spans 13 amino acids. The V gene lost 4 bases and the J gene lost 9 bases, with 13 bases spanning the gap.

The chain recombines TRBV9 with TRBJ1-2, with 8 bases identical to TRBD1. Unmatched junction bases numbered 3, after V lost 1 base and J lost 4 bases. CDR1 and CDR2 from the germline V gene are SGDLS and YYNGEE. This CDR3 has 14 amino acids. The CDR3 sequence: CASSVLGQGYGYTF. DNA for the CDR3: TGTGCCAGCAGCGTATTAGGACAGGGCTATGGCTACACCTTC.

The chain has TRBV5-1 and TRBJ2-2; a weak D match, TRBD1 (5 bases). This CDR3 contains 16 residues. Per the germline V gene, CDR1 is SGHRS and CDR2 is YFSETQ. V gave up 2 bases and J gave up 0 bases, with 11 bases separating them. The CDR3 loop reads CASSLKETANTGELFF. In DNA form, the CDR3 reads TGCGCCAGCAGCTTAAAGGAGACAGCGAACACCGGGGAGCTGTTTTTT.

The chain recombines TRBV18 with TRBJ2-3; no reliable D call. The CDR3 has 14 residues. Trimming shortened V by 3 bases and J by 1 base, and 8 bases separated the two germline ends. The germline CDR1 and CDR2 sequences are KGHSH and LQKENI. CDR3 sequence (DNA): TGTGCCAGCTCACCGGTTCAGGGCACAGATACGCAGTATTTT. It codes for CASSPVQGTDTQYF. The full variable domain, rest sourced from reference TRBV18 and TRBJ2-3, is NAGVMQNPRHLVRRRGQEARLRCSPMKGHSHVYWYRQLPEEGLKFMVYLQKENIIDESGMPKERFSAEFPKEGPSILRIQQVVRGDSAAYFCASSPVQGTDTQYFGPGTRLTVL.

V usage is TRBV11-3 and J usage is TRBJ2-2; tentatively, D is TRBD1 (6 bases). The V and J ends lost 5 bases and 5 bases respectively, with 15 bases between them. The germline CDR1 and CDR2 sequences are SGHNT and YENEEA. CDR3 length: 15 residues. CDR3 nucleotide sequence: TGTGCCAGCAGCCCCAACTCAGGGGCTACCGGGGAGCTGTTTTTT. This encodes CASSPNSGATGELFF.